Shown below are 8 T cell receptor beta chains from a single sample sequenced in a study of OX40 agonist ivuxolimab in advanced cancers. This table comes from immunoSEQ multiplex PCR, and its TCRdb copy is limited to in-frame clones, with some not included. The sample has more than 65,000 clones; 84% are singletons. The sample was CD4+ or CD8+ T cells sorted from blood, taken in a trial of the OX40 agonist ivuxolimab. The receptors were sampled from an adult with an advanced solid tumor such as melanoma, head and neck, liver or kidney cancer.

J is TRBJ1-2 and V is TRBV6-5; D is possibly TRBD1 (6 bases). The V end lost 4 bases, the J end lost 4 bases, and 13 bases lay between the germline ends. CDR1 MNHEY and CDR2 SVGAGI come from the germline V gene. The CDR3 has 14 amino acids. In DNA, the CDR3 is TGTGCCAGCAGTTTTCGGACAGAAGGCTATGGCTACACCTTC. It is translated as CASSFRTEGYGYTF.

The genes are TRBV12-2 and TRBJ1-5; the D call in the table, TRBD1, was not verified against the DNA. TRBV12-2 is labeled a pseudogene. CDR3 length equals 14 residues. In DNA form, the CDR3 reads TGTGCAAGTCCCTCTAGGGACAGGGAAGAGCCCCAGCATTTT. Translated, it gives CASPSRDREEPQHF.

This CDR3 is CASSSGPNQPQHF. The CDR3 DNA sequence: TGTGCCAGCAGCTCCGGGCCGAATCAGCCCCAGCATTTT. The rearrangement uses TRBV7-2 and TRBJ1-5; D is unresolved. The CDR3 loop spans 13 amino acids. Germline V gene data show CDR1 as SGHTA and CDR2 as FQGNSA. The germline V and J ends were trimmed by 4 bases and 4 bases, with 8 bases remaining between them.

This clone was observed a handful of times. The V gene is TRBV2, the J gene TRBJ2-1; tentatively, D is TRBD2 (5 bases). V dropped 6 bases and J dropped 9 bases, with 15 bases sitting between them. Germline loops: CDR1 SNHLY, CDR2 FYNNEI. The CDR3 is 13 amino acids. The DNA of the CDR3 is TGTGCCAGCAGCTATCTCGGGGAGAGTGAGCAGTTCTTC. Protein sequence: CASSYLGESEQFF. Supplemented by reference TRBV2 and TRBJ2-1, the full variable domain reads EPEVTQTPSHQVTQMGQEVILRCVPISNHLYFYWYRQILGQKVEFLVSFYNNEISEKSEIFDDQFSVERPDGSNFTLKIRSTKLEDSAMYFCASSYLGESEQFFGPGTRLTVL.

The chain recombines TRBV7-9 with TRBJ2-5; 9 bases agree with TRBD1. The tail of the sequence fits TRBJ2-7 better, so the J call may be wrong. The CDR3 sequence is 13 residues long. Germline V lookup: CDR1 SEHNR, CDR2 FQNEAQ (reference sequence). Here the CDR3 DNA reads TGTGCCAGCAGCTTACCGGACAGGGGCGAGCAGTACTTC. It encodes CASSLPDRGEQYF.

V usage is TRBV13 and J usage is TRBJ2-7; D unresolved. CDR1 and CDR2 (germline): PRHDT, FYEKMQ (reference sequence). The CDR3 has 15 residues. Trimming took 2 bases from V and 2 from J, leaving 13 bases between them. The CDR3 protein is CASSLRRVLTYEQYF. In DNA, the CDR3 is TGTGCCAGCAGCTTACGCCGGGTTCTCACCTACGAGCAGTACTTC.

This chain joins TRBV7-7 and TRBJ1-3; unclear D gene. Germline CDR1 SSHAT, CDR2 FNYEAQ (reference sequence). The CDR3 runs to 13 residues. The CDR3 DNA follows: TGTGCTACCCGAGCCCCCGGGGGAAACACCATATATTTT. Translating gives CATRAPGGNTIYF.

The rearrangement joins TRBV4-1 to TRBJ2-7; 9 bases agree with TRBD2. The trim removed 4 bases at V and 7 bases at J, leaving 11 bases unmatched. CDR3 length: 15 amino acids. Germline V lookup: CDR1 MGHRA, CDR2 YSYEKL. Written as DNA, the CDR3 is TGCGCCAGCAGCCGATCCGGGACTAGCTCGGGGGAGCAGTACTTC. Amino acids: CASSRSGTSSGEQYF.